Here is one T cell receptor (beta chain) with its context. Its antigen is as yet unknown. The CDR3 is made up of 15 amino acids. Trimming took 5 bases from V and 5 from J; bases not matched to a gene: 11. Germline V gene sequence: CDR1 SGHTA, CDR2 FQGNSA. This specimen belongs to a study of blood T cells in healthy people across ages. As for the study in general: When template switching was applied, about one barcoded beta molecule was captured per two T cells. Study-level points and caveats: Compared with aged donors, long-lived donors showed fewer expanded clones, suggesting selection.

The second PCR ran about 6 to 12 cycles with a sample-barcoded 5' primer and J-beta primers. A template-switch adaptor with 12 random nucleotides tagged each cDNA molecule. Each CDR3 protein is one row after TCRdb ran MiXCR on the 5' RACE reads. The table lists around 700,000 distinct CDR3 sequences, around 25% of them singletons. These data also featured in a second study, about T cells of mothers and their children.

V and J are TRBV7-2 and TRBJ2-5, with 7 positions matching TRBD2. This clonotype was sampled from a boy younger than 18 in good health. The sequenced sample consisted of blood. The CDR3 DNA sequence: TGTGCCAGCAGCCTGTTAGCGGGCCTAGGGGAGACCCAGTACTTC. Its protein product is CASSLLAGLGETQYF. Full variable domain (remainder filled in from reference TRBV7-2 and TRBJ2-5): GAGVSQSPSNKVTEKGKDVELRCDPISGHTALYWYRQSLGQGLEFLIYFQGNSAPDKSGLPSDRFSAERTGGSVSTLTIQRTQQEDSAVYLCASSLLAGLGETQYFGPGTRLLVL.